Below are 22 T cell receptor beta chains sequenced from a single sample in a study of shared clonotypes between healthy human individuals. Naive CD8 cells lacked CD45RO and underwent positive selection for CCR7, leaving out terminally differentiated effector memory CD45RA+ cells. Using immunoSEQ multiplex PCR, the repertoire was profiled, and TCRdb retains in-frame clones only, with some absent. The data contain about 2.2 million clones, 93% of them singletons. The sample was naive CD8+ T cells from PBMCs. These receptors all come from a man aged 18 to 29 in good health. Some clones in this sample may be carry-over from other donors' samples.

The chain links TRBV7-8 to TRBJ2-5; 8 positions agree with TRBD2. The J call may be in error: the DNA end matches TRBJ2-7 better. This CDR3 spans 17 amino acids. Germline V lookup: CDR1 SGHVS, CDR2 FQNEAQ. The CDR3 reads CASSLPRAEAGDYEQYF. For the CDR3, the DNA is TGTGCCAGCAGCCTACCTCGTGCGGAAGCGGGAGACTACGAGCAGTACTTC.

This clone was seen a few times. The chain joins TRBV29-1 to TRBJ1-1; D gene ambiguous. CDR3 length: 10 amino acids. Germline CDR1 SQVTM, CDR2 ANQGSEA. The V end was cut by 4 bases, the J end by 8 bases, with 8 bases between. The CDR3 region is CSVVTVEAFF. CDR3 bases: TGCAGCGTTGTTACAGTCGAAGCTTTCTTT.

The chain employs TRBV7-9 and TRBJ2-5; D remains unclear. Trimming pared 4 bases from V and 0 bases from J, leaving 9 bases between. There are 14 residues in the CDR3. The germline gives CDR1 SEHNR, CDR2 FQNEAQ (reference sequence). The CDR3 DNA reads TGTGCCAGCAGCTCCATCGAGTACCAAGAGACCCAGTACTTC. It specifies CASSSIEYQETQYF.

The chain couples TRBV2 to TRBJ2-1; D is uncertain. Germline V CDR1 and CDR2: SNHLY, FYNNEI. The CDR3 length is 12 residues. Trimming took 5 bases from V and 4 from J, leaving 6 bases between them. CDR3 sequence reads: CASSREYNEQFF. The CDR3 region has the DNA TGTGCCAGCAGTAGAGAATACAATGAGCAGTTCTTC.

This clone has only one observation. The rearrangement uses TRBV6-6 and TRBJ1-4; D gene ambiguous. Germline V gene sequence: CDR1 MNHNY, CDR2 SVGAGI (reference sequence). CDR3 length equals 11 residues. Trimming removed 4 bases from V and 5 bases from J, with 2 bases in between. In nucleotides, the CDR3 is TGTGCCAGCAGTTCAAATGAAAAACTGTTTTTT. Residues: CASSSNEKLFF.

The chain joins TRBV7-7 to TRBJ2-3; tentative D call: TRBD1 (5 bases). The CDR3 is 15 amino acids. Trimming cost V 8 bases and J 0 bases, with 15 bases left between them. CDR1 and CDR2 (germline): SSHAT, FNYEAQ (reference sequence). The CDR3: CASRLTVSSTDTQYF. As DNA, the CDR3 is TGTGCCAGCCGTTTGACAGTCTCTAGCACAGATACGCAGTATTTT.

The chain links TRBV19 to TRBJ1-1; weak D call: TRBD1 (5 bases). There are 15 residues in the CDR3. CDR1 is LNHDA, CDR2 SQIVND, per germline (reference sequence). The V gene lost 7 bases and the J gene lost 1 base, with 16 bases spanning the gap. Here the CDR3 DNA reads TGTGCCAGTACCCCAGGGAGGGAAAGGAACACTGAAGCTTTCTTT. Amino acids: CASTPGRERNTEAFF. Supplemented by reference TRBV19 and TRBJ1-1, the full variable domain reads DGGITQSPKYLFRKEGQNVTLSCEQNLNHDAMYWYRQDPGQGLRLIYYSQIVNDFQKGDIAEGYSVSREKKESFPLTVTSAQKNPTAFYLCASTPGRERNTEAFFGQGTRLTVV.

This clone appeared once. This CDR3 is CATGGENNEQFF. The CDR3 bases are TGTGCCACCGGGGGCGAAAACAATGAGCAGTTCTTC. The chain recombines TRBV10-3 with TRBJ2-1; TRBD1 or TRBD2 may be the D gene (6 bases each). Deletions cut 10 bases from V and 5 bases from J, with 12 bases between. Germline V gene data show CDR1 as ENHRY and CDR2 as SYGVKD. This CDR3 region has 12 residues.

CDR3 bases: TGTGCCAGCAGTGCCCGGGCTAGCGGCCACTACGAGCAGTACTTC. It translates to CASSARASGHYEQYF. The chain uses TRBV6-5 and TRBJ2-7, with 7 bases aligning to TRBD2. The CDR3 has 15 amino acids. The V gene's germline CDR1 is MNHEY and CDR2 SVGAGI. The V segment lost 5 bases and the J segment 3 bases; nucleotides outside the gene matches: 10.

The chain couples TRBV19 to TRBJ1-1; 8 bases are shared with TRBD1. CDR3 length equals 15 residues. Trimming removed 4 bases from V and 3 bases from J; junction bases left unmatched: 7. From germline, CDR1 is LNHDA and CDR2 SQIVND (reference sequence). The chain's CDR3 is CASSKRTGRYTEAFF. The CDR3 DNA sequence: TGTGCCAGTAGTAAGCGGACAGGGAGATACACTGAAGCTTTCTTT.

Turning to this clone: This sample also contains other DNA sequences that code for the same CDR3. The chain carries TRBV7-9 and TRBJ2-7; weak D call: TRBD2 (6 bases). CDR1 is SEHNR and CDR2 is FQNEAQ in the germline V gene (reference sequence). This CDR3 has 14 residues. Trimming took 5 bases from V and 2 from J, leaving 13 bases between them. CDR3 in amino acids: CASSPPGAPYEQYF. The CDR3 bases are TGTGCCAGCAGCCCTCCGGGAGCTCCCTACGAGCAGTACTTC.

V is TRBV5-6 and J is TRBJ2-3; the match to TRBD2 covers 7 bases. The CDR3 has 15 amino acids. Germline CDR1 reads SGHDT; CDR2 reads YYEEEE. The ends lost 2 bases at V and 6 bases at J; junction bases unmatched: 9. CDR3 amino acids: CASSFAGVSGDTQYF. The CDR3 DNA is TGTGCCAGCAGCTTTGCGGGAGTTTCCGGGGATACGCAGTATTTT.

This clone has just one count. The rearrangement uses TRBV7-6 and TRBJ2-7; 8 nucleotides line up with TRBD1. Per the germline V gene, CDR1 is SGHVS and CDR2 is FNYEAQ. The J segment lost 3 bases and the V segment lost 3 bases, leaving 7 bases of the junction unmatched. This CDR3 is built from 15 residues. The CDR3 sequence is CASSFRTGPIYEQYF. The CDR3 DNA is TGTGCCAGCAGCTTTAGGACAGGGCCTATCTACGAGCAGTACTTC.

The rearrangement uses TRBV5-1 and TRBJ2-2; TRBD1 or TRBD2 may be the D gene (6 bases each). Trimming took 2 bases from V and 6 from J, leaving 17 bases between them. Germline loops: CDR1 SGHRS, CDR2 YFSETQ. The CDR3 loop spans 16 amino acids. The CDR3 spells CASSLQGGSNSGELFF. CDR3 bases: TGCGCCAGCAGCTTACAGGGAGGATCCAATTCCGGGGAGCTGTTTTTT.

CDR3 residues: CASSVDGAHLSEAFF. In DNA, the CDR3 is TGTGCCAGCAGCGTAGACGGGGCCCACCTCTCCGAAGCTTTCTTT. The chain combines TRBV9 with TRBJ1-1; possible D gene TRBD1, 5 bases. The CDR3 totals 15 residues. Per the germline V gene, CDR1 is SGDLS and CDR2 is YYNGEE. Trimming removed 0 bases from V and 8 bases from J, with 17 bases in between.

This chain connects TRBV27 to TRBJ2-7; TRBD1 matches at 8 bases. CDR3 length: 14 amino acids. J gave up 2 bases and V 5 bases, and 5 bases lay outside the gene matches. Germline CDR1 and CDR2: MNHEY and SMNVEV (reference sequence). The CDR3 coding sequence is TGTGCCAGCAGTGAGACAGGGGACCCCTACGAGCAGTACTTC. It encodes CASSETGDPYEQYF.

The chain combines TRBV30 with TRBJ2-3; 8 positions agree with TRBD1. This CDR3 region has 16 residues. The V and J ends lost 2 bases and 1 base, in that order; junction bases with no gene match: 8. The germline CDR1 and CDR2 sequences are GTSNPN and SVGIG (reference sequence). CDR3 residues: CAWSLQGVVGTDTQYF. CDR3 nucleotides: TGTGCCTGGAGTTTACAGGGGGTTGTTGGCACAGATACGCAGTATTTT.

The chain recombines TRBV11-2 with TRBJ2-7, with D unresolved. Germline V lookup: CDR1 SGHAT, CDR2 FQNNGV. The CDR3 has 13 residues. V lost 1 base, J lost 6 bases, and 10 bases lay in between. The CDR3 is CASSLARWVEQYF. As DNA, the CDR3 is TGTGCCAGCAGCTTAGCTCGTTGGGTCGAGCAGTACTTC.

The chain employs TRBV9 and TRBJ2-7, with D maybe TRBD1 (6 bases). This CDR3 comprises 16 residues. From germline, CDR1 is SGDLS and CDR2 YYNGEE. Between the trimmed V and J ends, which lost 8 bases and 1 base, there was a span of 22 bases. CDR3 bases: TGTGCCAGTGAACTAACTCCGGACAGTGATTCCTACGAGCAGTACTTC. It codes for CASELTPDSDSYEQYF.

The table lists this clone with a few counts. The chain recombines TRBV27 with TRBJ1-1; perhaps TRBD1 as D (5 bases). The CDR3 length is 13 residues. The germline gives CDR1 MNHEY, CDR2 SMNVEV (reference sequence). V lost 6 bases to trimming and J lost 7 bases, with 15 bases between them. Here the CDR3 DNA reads TGTGCCAGCAGAATCGACAGCTACAATGAAGCTTTCTTT. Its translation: CASRIDSYNEAFF.

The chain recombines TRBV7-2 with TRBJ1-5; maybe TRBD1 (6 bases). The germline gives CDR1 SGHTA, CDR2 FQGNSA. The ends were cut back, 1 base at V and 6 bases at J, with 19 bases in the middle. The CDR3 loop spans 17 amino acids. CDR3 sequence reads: CASSLVLGTGNFQPQHF. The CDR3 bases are TGTGCCAGCAGCTTAGTTCTTGGAACAGGGAATTTTCAGCCCCAGCATTTT.

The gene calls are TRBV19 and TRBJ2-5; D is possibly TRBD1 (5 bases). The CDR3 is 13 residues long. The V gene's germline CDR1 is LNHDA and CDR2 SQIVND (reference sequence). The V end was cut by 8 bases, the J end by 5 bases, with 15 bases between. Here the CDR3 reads CASHSSSGETQYF. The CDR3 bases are TGTGCCAGTCATAGTTCTTCAGGGGAGACCCAGTACTTC. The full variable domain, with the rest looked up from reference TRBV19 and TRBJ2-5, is DGGITQSPKYLFRKEGQNVTLSCEQNLNHDAMYWYRQDPGQGLRLIYYSQIVNDFQKGDIAEGYSVSREKKESFPLTVTSAQKNPTAFYLCASHSSSGETQYFGPGTRLLVL.